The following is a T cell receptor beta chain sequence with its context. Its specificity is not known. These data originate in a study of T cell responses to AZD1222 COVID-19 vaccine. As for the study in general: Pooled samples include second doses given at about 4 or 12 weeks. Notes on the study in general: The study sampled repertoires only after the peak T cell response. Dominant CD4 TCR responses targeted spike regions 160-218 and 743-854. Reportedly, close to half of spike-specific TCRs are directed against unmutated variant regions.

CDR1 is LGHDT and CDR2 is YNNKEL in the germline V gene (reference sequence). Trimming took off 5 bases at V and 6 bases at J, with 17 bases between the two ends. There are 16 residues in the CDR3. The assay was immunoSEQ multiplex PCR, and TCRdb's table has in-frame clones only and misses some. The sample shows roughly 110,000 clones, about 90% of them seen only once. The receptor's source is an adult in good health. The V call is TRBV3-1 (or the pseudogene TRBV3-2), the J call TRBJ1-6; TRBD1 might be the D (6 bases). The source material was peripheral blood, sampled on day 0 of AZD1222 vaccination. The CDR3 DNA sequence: TGTGCCAGCAGCTTACGTCTGGGGGCGGGTAATTCACCCCTCCACTTT. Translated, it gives CASSLRLGAGNSPLHF.